These 8 T cell receptor beta chains share one sample of origin, sequenced in a study of T cell responses to AZD1222 COVID-19 vaccine. Data came from immunoSEQ multiplex PCR; TCRdb stores just in-frame clones and leaves some out. Among 25,000 to 30,000 clones listed, approximately 78% were seen once. The sample in question was peripheral blood, obtained on day 0 of AZD1222 vaccination. The source of these receptors is an adult in good health.

The chain is built from TRBV6-1 and TRBJ1-2, with 8 bases lining up with TRBD1. Per the germline V gene, CDR1 is MNHNS and CDR2 is SASEGT. The CDR3 runs to 15 residues. The V gene end was trimmed by 2 bases and the J gene end by 1 base; junction bases not matched to a gene: 3. For the CDR3, the DNA is TGTGCCAGCAGTGAACGGACAGGGATTAACTATGGCTACACCTTC. Translation: CASSERTGINYGYTF.

This clone was seen only a few times. The rearrangement uses TRBV18 and TRBJ1-1; D is unresolved. This CDR3 comprises 17 residues. V lost 6 bases and J lost 1, with 21 bases in between. The germline CDR1 and CDR2 sequences are KGHSH and LQKENI. The CDR3 loop reads CASSQSLPSMSNTEAFF. CDR3 DNA sequence: TGTGCCAGCTCCCAAAGTCTACCCTCCATGTCGAACACTGAAGCTTTCTTT. The complete variable domain, with remaining parts taken from reference TRBV18 and TRBJ1-1, reads NAGVMQNPRHLVRRRGQEARLRCSPMKGHSHVYWYRQLPEEGLKFMVYLQKENIIDESGMPKERFSAEFPKEGPSILRIQQVVRGDSAAYFCASSQSLPSMSNTEAFFGQGTRLTVV.

This clone was counted only a few times. The J gene is TRBJ2-1, the V gene TRBV10-1; 9 bases are shared with TRBD2. The J segment lost 7 bases and the V segment lost 3 bases, leaving 7 bases of the junction unmatched. This CDR3 is 15 amino acids long. In germline, CDR1 is WNHNN, CDR2 SYGVQD (reference sequence). The CDR3: CASSDYAGGPNEQFF. The CDR3 nucleotides read TGCGCCAGCAGTGACTACGCGGGGGGGCCGAATGAGCAGTTCTTC.

The chain has TRBV7-8 and TRBJ2-3, with a weak D call TRBD2 (5 bases). The CDR3 sequence is 15 residues long. Germline V lookup: CDR1 SGHVS, CDR2 FQNEAQ. The germline V and J ends were trimmed by 6 bases and 0 bases, with 13 bases remaining between them. The CDR3 sequence is CASRVYGESTDTQYF. The CDR3 DNA follows: TGTGCCAGCAGGGTTTACGGGGAGAGCACAGATACGCAGTATTTT.

The V and J genes are TRBV6-1 and TRBJ2-7; D not resolved. The CDR3 has 12 amino acids. Germline CDR1 and CDR2: MNHNS and SASEGT. Trimming took 1 base from V and 6 from J, leaving 7 bases between them. CDR3 bases: TGTGCCAGCAGTGAAGGGGTGACCGAGCAGTACGTC. It is translated as CASSEGVTEQYV.

V gene TRBV5-4 combines with J gene TRBJ2-3; TRBD2 matches 10 bases. J lost 5 bases, V lost 0 bases, and 6 bases had no gene match. The germline CDR1 and CDR2 sequences are SGHNT and YYREEE (reference sequence). The CDR3 has 16 amino acids. The CDR3 is CASSLGAGGGIDTQYF. The DNA for the CDR3 is TGTGCCAGCAGCTTGGGAGCGGGGGGGGGTATAGATACGCAGTATTTT.

The chain links TRBV3-1 (or the pseudogene TRBV3-2) to TRBJ2-5, with 8 bases lining up with TRBD2. Trimming removed 4 bases from V and 3 bases from J; junction bases left unmatched: 7. The germline V gene has CDR1 LGHDT and CDR2 YNNKEL (reference sequence). The length of the CDR3 is 15 residues. The CDR3 spells CASSPGSGGKETQYF. Here the CDR3 DNA reads TGTGCCAGCAGCCCTGGAAGCGGGGGAAAAGAGACCCAGTACTTC.

V is TRBV6-5 and J is TRBJ1-6, with D unclear. This CDR3 contains 16 residues. Trimming took off 4 bases at V and 7 bases at J, with 17 bases between the two ends. From germline, CDR1 is MNHEY and CDR2 SVGAGI. The CDR3 protein is CASSSRPGVQNSPLHF. CDR3 in DNA: TGTGCCAGCAGTTCCAGACCGGGAGTTCAGAATTCACCCCTCCACTTT.